This passage covers 31 T cell receptor beta chains from one sample sequenced in a study of blood T cell repertoires in COVID-19. Profiling relied on immunoSEQ multiplex PCR, and the TCRdb table lists in-frame clones only, not all of them. The table has approximately 72,000 clones, around nine tenths seen once; the top ten hold about 12%. Sequenced input: peripheral blood. The source is a woman aged 60-75 years with acute or convalescent COVID-19.

There are a few counts of this clone. V is TRBV5-5 and J is TRBJ2-7; D gene ambiguous. This CDR3 has 11 residues. Germline loops: CDR1 SGHKS, CDR2 YYEKEE (reference sequence). CDR3 DNA sequence: TGTGCCAGCAGCTCCTTCTCCGAGGCGCAAGTC. It codes for CASSSFSEAQV.

This clone was counted between two and nine times. The chain has TRBV2 and TRBJ1-2; D perhaps matches TRBD1 (6 bases). The CDR3 is 13 residues long. The V end lost 6 bases, the J end lost 6 bases, and 14 bases lay between the germline ends. The germline gives CDR1 SNHLY, CDR2 FYNNEI. CDR3: CASRLRQADGYTF. CDR3 DNA sequence: TGTGCCAGCAGACTCCGACAGGCCGATGGCTACACCTTC.

The rearrangement links TRBV2 to TRBJ2-7; D gene unclear. The CDR3 is 15 residues long. Germline V gives CDR1 SNHLY, CDR2 FYNNEI. The V and J ends lost 7 bases and 4 bases respectively, with 20 bases between them. The CDR3 coding sequence is TGTGCCAGCATGTCGAACCGGGTCACCTTTTACGAGCAGTACTTC. It yields the protein CASMSNRVTFYEQYF.

The chain employs TRBV5-4 and TRBJ2-3; 13 positions agree with TRBD2. This CDR3 has 15 residues. The germline V gene has CDR1 SGHNT and CDR2 YYREEE (reference sequence). Trimming at V came to 0 bases and at J to 6 bases, leaving 1 base not matched to a gene. The CDR3 here is CASSLETSGGDTQYF. In DNA, the CDR3 is TGTGCCAGCAGCTTGGAGACTAGCGGGGGGGATACGCAGTATTTT.

This chain joins TRBV7-9 and TRBJ2-1; TRBD2 agrees at 11 bases. The germline V gene encodes CDR1 SEHNR and CDR2 FQNEAQ (reference sequence). The trim removed 2 bases at V and 5 bases at J, leaving 14 bases unmatched. The CDR3 sequence is 19 residues long. The CDR3 spells CASSLRFTSGGFSDNEQFF. The CDR3 DNA reads as TGTGCCAGCAGCTTAAGATTTACTAGCGGGGGTTTCTCAGACAATGAGCAGTTCTTC. Supplemented by reference TRBV7-9 and TRBJ2-1, the full variable domain reads DTGVSQNPRHKITKRGQNVTFRCDPISEHNRLYWYRQTLGQGPEFLTYFQNEAQLEKSRLLSDRFSAERPKGSFSTLEIQRTEQGDSAMYLCASSLRFTSGGFSDNEQFFGPGTRLTVL.

CDR3 nucleotide sequence: TGTGCCAGCAGCCCTGACCTAGCTAATCAGCCCCAGCATTTT. It yields the protein CASSPDLANQPQHF. The chain carries TRBV3-1 (or the pseudogene TRBV3-2) and TRBJ1-5; D unresolved. V gave up 4 bases and J gave up 4 bases, with 11 bases separating them. Germline loops: CDR1 LGHDT, CDR2 YNNKEL (reference sequence). The CDR3 runs 14 residues.

This clone was counted a few times. V usage is TRBV14 and J usage is TRBJ2-7; 7 nucleotides match TRBD2. Germline V CDR1 and CDR2: SGHDN, FVKESK. Losses at the gene ends were 1 base for V and 2 bases for J; bases not matched to a gene: 5. CDR3 length equals 15 residues. CDR3 sequence reads: CASSQAGGYTYEQYF. The CDR3 DNA follows: TGTGCCAGCAGCCAAGCGGGGGGATACACCTACGAGCAGTACTTC. Complete variable domain (other parts from reference TRBV14 and TRBJ2-7): EAGVTQFPSHSVIEKGQTVTLRCDPISGHDNLYWYRRVMGKEIKFLLHFVKESKQDESGMPNNRFLAERTGGTYSTLKVQPAELEDSGVYFCASSQAGGYTYEQYFGPGTRLTVT.

In this sample, this clone turned up many times. This sequence joins TRBV4-1 and TRBJ1-1, with TRBD1 matching 9 bases. After removal of 4 bases from V and 3 bases from J, the junction contained 3 bases not matched to a gene. This CDR3 has 14 amino acids. Germline V gene data show CDR1 as MGHRA and CDR2 as YSYEKL. CDR3 loop: CASSRRQGDTEAFF. The CDR3 DNA is TGCGCCAGCAGCCGGAGACAGGGGGACACTGAAGCTTTCTTT.

The chain has TRBV5-1 and TRBJ2-5, with TRBD1 matching 7 bases. There are 15 residues in the CDR3. The germline V gene has CDR1 SGHRS and CDR2 YFSETQ. After removal of 4 bases from V and 5 bases from J, the junction contained 11 bases not matched to a gene. CDR3 coding DNA: TGCGCCAGCAGCATTATCGACAGGGCCCGGGAGACCCAGTACTTC. Its translation is CASSIIDRARETQYF.

This chain connects TRBV30 to TRBJ1-2; D gene uncertain. The CDR3 is 12 residues long. V shed 2 bases and J shed 5 bases, with 9 bases lying between them. Germline CDR1 GTSNPN, CDR2 SVGIG (reference sequence). CDR3 nucleotide sequence: TGTGCCTGGAGTATCGCAGCGTATGGCTACACCTTC. It specifies CAWSIAAYGYTF. Together with reference TRBV30 and TRBJ1-2, the CDR3 gives the full variable domain: SQTIHQWPATLVQPVGSPLSLECTVEGTSNPNLYWYRQAAGRGLQLLFYSVGIGQISSEVPQNLSASRPQDRQFILSSKKLLLSDSGFYLCAWSIAAYGYTFGSGTRLTVV.

The J gene is TRBJ2-3, the V gene TRBV28; 7 positions agree with TRBD1. The V segment lost 1 base and the J segment 4 bases; nucleotides outside the gene matches: 8. This CDR3 has 16 residues. The V gene's germline CDR1 is MDHEN and CDR2 SYDVKM. CDR3 region: CASSLSGRQGSDTQYF. The CDR3 coding sequence is TGTGCCAGCAGTTTATCAGGACGACAGGGTTCAGATACGCAGTATTTT.

The chain joins TRBV5-1 to TRBJ1-1; possibly TRBD1 for D (5 bases). Germline V gives CDR1 SGHRS, CDR2 YFSETQ. The CDR3 extends over 14 amino acids. Deletions cut 3 bases from V and 4 bases from J, with 13 bases between. The CDR3 loop is CASSWGTGGTEAFF. The CDR3 DNA follows: TGCGCCAGCAGCTGGGGGACGGGGGGCACTGAAGCTTTCTTT.

This clone has a single count. The chain carries TRBV21-1 and TRBJ1-3; TRBD1, as called in the table, went unchecked against the DNA. TRBV21-1 is deemed a pseudogene. The CDR3 consists of 20 residues. The CDR3 DNA follows: TGTGCCAGCAGCAAAGAATTAACAGGGGGCGAAGAAATCTCTGGAAACACCATATATTTT. It specifies CASSKELTGGEEISGNTIYF.

This clone has only a few counts. The CDR3 bases are TGCGCCAGCAGCCAACCATCCCGACGGGAGGGGCTTCTACTTGAGCAGTTCTTC. This translates into CASSQPSRREGLLLEQFF. This chain links TRBV4-1 with TRBJ2-1; 8 positions match TRBD2. The length of the CDR3 is 18 residues. The V and J ends lost 2 bases and 9 bases, in that order; junction bases with no gene match: 18. CDR1 and CDR2 (germline): MGHRA, YSYEKL.

The J gene is TRBJ2-3, the V gene TRBV2; the match to TRBD2 covers 11 bases. Germline CDR1 and CDR2: SNHLY and FYNNEI. There are 15 residues in the CDR3. The V segment lost 5 bases and the J segment 9 bases; nucleotides outside the gene matches: 10. The CDR3 protein is CASSPSTSGEGTQYF. The CDR3 nucleotides read TGTGCCAGCAGTCCCTCGACTAGCGGGGAAGGCACGCAGTATTTT.

A few counts support this clone. The chain carries TRBV7-9 and TRBJ1-6, with TRBD1 as a possible D gene (5 bases). This CDR3 spans 19 amino acids. Per germline, CDR1 SEHNR and CDR2 FQNEAQ (reference sequence). Trimming removed 3 bases from V and 0 bases from J, with 18 bases in between. The CDR3 nucleotides read TGTGCCAGCAGCTTCGCCCGCGGGGGACCTTTCTCCTATAATTCACCCCTCCACTTT. This sequence encodes CASSFARGGPFSYNSPLHF.

This sequence joins TRBV19 and TRBJ1-5; 10 bases are shared with TRBD1. The length of the CDR3 is 14 residues. Germline assignment: CDR1 LNHDA and CDR2 SQIVND (reference sequence). V lost 7 bases and J lost 4; bases outside the gene matches: 4. In DNA form, the CDR3 reads TGTGCCAGTAAAAAGGACAGGGGGAATCAGCCCCAGCATTTT. This gives the protein CASKKDRGNQPQHF.

The CDR3 region is CASSPLQGQGAPEAFF. DNA of the CDR3: TGTGCCAGCTCACCATTACAGGGACAGGGCGCTCCTGAAGCTTTCTTT. The V gene is TRBV18, the J gene TRBJ1-1; 9 bases fit TRBD1. This CDR3 region has 16 residues. V lost 2 bases and J lost 6; bases outside the gene matches: 10. Looked up from germline, CDR1 is KGHSH and CDR2 is LQKENI.

The V gene is TRBV6-5, the J gene TRBJ2-3; the match to TRBD2 covers 10 bases. CDR1 is MNHEY and CDR2 is SVGAGI in the germline V gene. This CDR3 contains 15 residues. J gave up 5 bases and V 4 bases, and 6 bases lay outside the gene matches. CDR3 bases: TGTGCCAGCAGTTCCAGCGGGGGGGCCGGAGATACGCAGTATTTT. Amino acid sequence: CASSSSGGAGDTQYF.

The genes are TRBV5-1 and TRBJ2-3, with D possibly TRBD1 on 5 matching bases. The CDR3 extends over 15 amino acids. Trimming cost V 0 bases and J 4 bases, with 12 bases left between them. CDR1 is SGHRS and CDR2 is YFSETQ in the germline V gene. DNA for the CDR3: TGCGCCAGCAGCTTGGACAGGCCTGGATCAGATACGCAGTATTTT. This translates into CASSLDRPGSDTQYF.

V is TRBV27 and J is TRBJ1-5; D uncertain. The CDR3 loop spans 14 amino acids. Germline assignment: CDR1 MNHEY and CDR2 SMNVEV (reference sequence). Trimming stripped 3 bases from V and 6 bases from J, with 12 bases between. Written as DNA, the CDR3 is TGTGCCAGCAGTTTCCGGGGTCTCGGTCAGCCCCAGCATTTT. This encodes CASSFRGLGQPQHF.

This rearrangement joins TRBV7-2 to TRBJ2-5, with 8 bases fitting TRBD2. Germline CDR1 and CDR2: SGHTA and FQGNSA. J was trimmed by 5 bases and V by 8 bases; bases with no gene match: 7. The CDR3 sequence is 13 residues long. CDR3 amino acids: CASSGRVRETQYF. Written as DNA, the CDR3 is TGTGCCAGCTCCGGGAGGGTTCGGGAGACCCAGTACTTC.

The chain joins TRBV28 to TRBJ2-4; 11 nucleotides align to TRBD1. The length of the CDR3 is 16 residues. V lost 5 bases and J lost 8; bases outside the gene matches: 11. Germline V gene sequence: CDR1 MDHEN, CDR2 SYDVKM. DNA of the CDR3: TGTGCCAGCAGTCATCCGGGACAGGGGGGCTGGGACATTCAGTACTTC. Translation: CASSHPGQGGWDIQYF.

The J gene is TRBJ2-6, the V gene TRBV7-9; D not certain. The CDR3 runs 14 residues. CDR1 SEHNR and CDR2 FQNEAQ come from the germline V gene (reference sequence). Between the trimmed V and J ends, which lost 8 bases and 4 bases, there was a span of 12 bases. Written as DNA, the CDR3 is TGTGCCAGCTTTACTGCCCTCGGGGCCAACGTCCTGACTTTC. This gives the protein CASFTALGANVLTF.

This clone was detected once. This chain links TRBV10-3 with TRBJ2-2; 7 bases fit TRBD2. This CDR3 is 16 amino acids long. V dropped 0 bases and J dropped 2; count of bases not matched to a gene: 3. Germline V CDR1 and CDR2: ENHRY, SYGVKD. The CDR3, as DNA: TGTGCCATCAGTGAGTCTGCGGGGGACAACACCGGGGAGCTGTTTTTT. Translated: CAISESAGDNTGELFF.

The V call is TRBV30, the J call TRBJ2-3, with D uncertain. Trimming cost V 7 bases and J 2 bases, with 13 bases left between them. This CDR3 contains 13 residues. Germline V gene sequence: CDR1 GTSNPN, CDR2 SVGIG (reference sequence). This CDR3 is CASHLTNTDTQYF. Written as DNA, the CDR3 is TGTGCCTCACACCTTACAAACACAGATACGCAGTATTTT.

The chain links TRBV27 to TRBJ2-3; TRBD2 agrees at 12 bases. V was pared by 7 bases and J by 6 bases, with 2 bases of the junction left unmatched. The germline V gene encodes CDR1 MNHEY and CDR2 SMNVEV (reference sequence). The CDR3 covers 13 residues. In nucleotides, the CDR3 is TGTGCCAGCACCCTAGCGGGGGGGGATACGCAGTATTTT. Residues: CASTLAGGDTQYF.

The rearrangement links TRBV2 to TRBJ1-4, with D unresolved. Germline V gene sequence: CDR1 SNHLY, CDR2 FYNNEI. Trimming took off 5 bases at V and 2 bases at J, with 12 bases between the two ends. The CDR3 covers 15 residues. The CDR3 loop is CASSPHVGTNEKLFF. CDR3 DNA sequence: TGTGCCAGCAGTCCCCACGTCGGGACTAATGAAAAACTGTTTTTT. The complete variable domain, with remaining parts taken from reference TRBV2 and TRBJ1-4, reads EPEVTQTPSHQVTQMGQEVILRCVPISNHLYFYWYRQILGQKVEFLVSFYNNEISEKSEIFDDQFSVERPDGSNFTLKIRSTKLEDSAMYFCASSPHVGTNEKLFFGSGTQLSVL.

The rearrangement uses TRBV5-1 and TRBJ1-1; D is ambiguous. Trimming removed 1 base at V and 1 base at J, with 11 bases between. Germline V gives CDR1 SGHRS, CDR2 YFSETQ. The CDR3 is 15 amino acids. CDR3 loop: CASSLLIEGNTEAFF. The DNA for the CDR3 is TGCGCCAGCAGCTTGTTAATTGAGGGGAACACTGAAGCTTTCTTT.

The V gene is TRBV3-1 (or the pseudogene TRBV3-2), the J gene TRBJ2-2, with D possibly being TRBD1 (7 bases). The CDR3 totals 14 residues. Trimming took off 1 base at V and 6 bases at J, with 9 bases between the two ends. From germline, CDR1 is LGHDT and CDR2 YNNKEL (reference sequence). The CDR3 here is CASSQGRGPGELFF. The CDR3 nucleotides read TGTGCCAGCAGCCAAGGGAGGGGGCCCGGGGAGCTGTTTTTT.

The V call is TRBV6-5, the J call TRBJ2-1; 10 bases align to TRBD2. The CDR3 totals 14 residues. Germline CDR1 reads MNHEY; CDR2 reads SVGAGI. J lost 7 bases, V lost 10 bases, and 10 bases had no gene match. The CDR3 sequence: CATGLAGAPNEQFF. The CDR3, as DNA: TGTGCCACCGGTCTAGCGGGGGCGCCGAATGAGCAGTTCTTC.